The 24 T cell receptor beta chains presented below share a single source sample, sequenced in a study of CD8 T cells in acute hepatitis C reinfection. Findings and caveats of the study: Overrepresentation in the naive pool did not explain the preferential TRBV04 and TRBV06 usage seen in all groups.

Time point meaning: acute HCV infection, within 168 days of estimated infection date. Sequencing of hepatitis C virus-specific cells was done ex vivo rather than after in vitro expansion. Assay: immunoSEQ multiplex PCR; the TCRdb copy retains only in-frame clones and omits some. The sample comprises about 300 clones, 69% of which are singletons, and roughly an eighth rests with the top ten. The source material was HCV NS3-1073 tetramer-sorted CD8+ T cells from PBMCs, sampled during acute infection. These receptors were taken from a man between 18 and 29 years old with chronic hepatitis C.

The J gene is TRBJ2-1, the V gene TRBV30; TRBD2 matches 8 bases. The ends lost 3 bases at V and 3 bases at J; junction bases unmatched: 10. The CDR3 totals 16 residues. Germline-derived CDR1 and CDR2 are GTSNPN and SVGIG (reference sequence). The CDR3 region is CAWRTPRGGFYNEQFF. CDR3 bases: TGTGCCTGGAGGACCCCCCGGGGGGGGTTCTACAATGAGCAGTTCTTC.

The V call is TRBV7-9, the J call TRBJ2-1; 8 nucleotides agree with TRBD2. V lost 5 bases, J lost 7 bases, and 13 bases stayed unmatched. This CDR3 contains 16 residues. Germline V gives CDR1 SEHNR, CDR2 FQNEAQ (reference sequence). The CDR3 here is CASSGLAGSVDNEQFF. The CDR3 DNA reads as TGTGCCAGCAGCGGCCTAGCGGGCTCGGTGGATAATGAGCAGTTCTTC.

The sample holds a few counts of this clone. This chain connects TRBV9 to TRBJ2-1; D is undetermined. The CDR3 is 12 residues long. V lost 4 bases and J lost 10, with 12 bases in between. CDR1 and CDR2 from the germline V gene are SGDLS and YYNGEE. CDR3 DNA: TGTGCCAGCAGCCTTATGGGCAGGGAGCAGTTCTTC. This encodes CASSLMGREQFF.

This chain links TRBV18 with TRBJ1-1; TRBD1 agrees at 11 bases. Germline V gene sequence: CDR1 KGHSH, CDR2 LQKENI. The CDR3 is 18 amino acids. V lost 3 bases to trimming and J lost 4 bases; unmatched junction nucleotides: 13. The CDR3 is CASSPQEDRGPWRTEAFF. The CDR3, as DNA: TGTGCCAGCTCACCCCAGGAGGACAGGGGGCCTTGGCGCACTGAAGCTTTCTTT. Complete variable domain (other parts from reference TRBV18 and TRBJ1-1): NAGVMQNPRHLVRRRGQEARLRCSPMKGHSHVYWYRQLPEEGLKFMVYLQKENIIDESGMPKERFSAEFPKEGPSILRIQQVVRGDSAAYFCASSPQEDRGPWRTEAFFGQGTRLTVV.

CDR3 amino acids: CASSSPAGAGGWEDTQYF. In DNA, the CDR3 is TGTGCCAGCAGCTCCCCCGCCGGGGCGGGAGGGTGGGAAGATACGCAGTATTTT. J is TRBJ2-3 and V is TRBV7-8, with 9 bases aligning to TRBD2. V trimming: 4 bases; J trimming: 5 bases; junction bases outside the gene matches: 16. CDR3 length: 18 residues. Germline values: CDR1 SGHVS, CDR2 FQNEAQ.

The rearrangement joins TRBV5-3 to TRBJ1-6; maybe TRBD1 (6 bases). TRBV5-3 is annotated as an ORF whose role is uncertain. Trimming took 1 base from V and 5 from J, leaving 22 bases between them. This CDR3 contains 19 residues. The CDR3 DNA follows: TGTGCCAGAAGCTTGCGGCAGGGGCGTTTTGGAGGGGATAATTCACCCCTCCACTTT. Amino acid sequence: CARSLRQGRFGGDNSPLHF.

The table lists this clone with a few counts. CDR3 bases: TGTGCCAGCGGACAGGGGGCGCATGGCTACACCTTC. This sequence encodes CASGQGAHGYTF. V gene TRBV2 combines with J gene TRBJ1-2, with 11 bases fitting TRBD1. V was clipped by 8 bases and J by 6 bases; unmatched bases: 2. Germline V gives CDR1 SNHLY, CDR2 FYNNEI. This CDR3 has 12 amino acids.

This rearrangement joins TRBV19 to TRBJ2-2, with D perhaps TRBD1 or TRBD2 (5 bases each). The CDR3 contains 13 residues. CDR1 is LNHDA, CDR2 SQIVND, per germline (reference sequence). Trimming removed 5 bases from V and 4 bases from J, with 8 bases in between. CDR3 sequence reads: CASSRDRTGELFF. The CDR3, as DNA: TGTGCCAGTAGTCGGGACCGCACCGGGGAGCTGTTTTTT.

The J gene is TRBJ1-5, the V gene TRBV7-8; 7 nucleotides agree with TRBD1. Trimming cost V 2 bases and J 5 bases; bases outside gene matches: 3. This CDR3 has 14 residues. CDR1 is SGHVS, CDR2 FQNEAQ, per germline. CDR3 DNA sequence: TGTGCCAGCAGCTTAACCGGGACAGATCAGCCCCAGCATTTT. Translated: CASSLTGTDQPQHF.

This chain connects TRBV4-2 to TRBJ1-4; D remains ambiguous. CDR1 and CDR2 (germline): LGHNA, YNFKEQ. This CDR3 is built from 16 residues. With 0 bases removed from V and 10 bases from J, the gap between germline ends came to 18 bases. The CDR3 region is CASSQETQSQLGKLFF. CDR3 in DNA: TGTGCCAGCAGCCAAGAGACCCAGAGTCAGCTAGGAAAACTGTTTTTT.

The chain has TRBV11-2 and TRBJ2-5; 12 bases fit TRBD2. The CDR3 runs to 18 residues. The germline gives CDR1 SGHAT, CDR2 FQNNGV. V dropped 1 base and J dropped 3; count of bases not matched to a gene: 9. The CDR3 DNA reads TGTGCCAGCAGCTTAGCTGAGACTAGCGGGGGTTTTAAAGAGACCCAGTACTTC. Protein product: CASSLAETSGGFKETQYF.

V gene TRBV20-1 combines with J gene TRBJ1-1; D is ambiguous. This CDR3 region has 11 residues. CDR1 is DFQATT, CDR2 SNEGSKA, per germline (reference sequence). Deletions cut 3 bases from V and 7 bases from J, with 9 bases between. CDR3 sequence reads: CSASVALEAFF. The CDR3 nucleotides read TGCAGTGCTAGTGTGGCGCTTGAAGCTTTCTTT.

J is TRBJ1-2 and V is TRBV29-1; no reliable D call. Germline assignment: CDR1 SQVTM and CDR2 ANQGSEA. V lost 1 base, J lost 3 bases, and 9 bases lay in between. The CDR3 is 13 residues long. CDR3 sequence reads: CSVEARADYGYTF. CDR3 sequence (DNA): TGCAGCGTTGAAGCGAGAGCTGACTATGGCTACACCTTC.

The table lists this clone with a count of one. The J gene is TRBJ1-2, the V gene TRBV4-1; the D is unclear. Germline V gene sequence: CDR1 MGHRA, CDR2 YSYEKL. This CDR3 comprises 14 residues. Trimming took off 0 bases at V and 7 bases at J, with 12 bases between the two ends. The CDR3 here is CASSQERTRGGYTF. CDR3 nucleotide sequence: TGCGCCAGCAGCCAAGAACGAACCCGAGGTGGCTACACCTTC.

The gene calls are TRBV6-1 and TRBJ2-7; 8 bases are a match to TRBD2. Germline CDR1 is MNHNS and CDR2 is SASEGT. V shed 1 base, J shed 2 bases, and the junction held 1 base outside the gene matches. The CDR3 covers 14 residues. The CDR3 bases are TGTGCCAGCAGTGAAGTAGCGGGAACCTACGAGCAGTACGTC. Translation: CASSEVAGTYEQYV.

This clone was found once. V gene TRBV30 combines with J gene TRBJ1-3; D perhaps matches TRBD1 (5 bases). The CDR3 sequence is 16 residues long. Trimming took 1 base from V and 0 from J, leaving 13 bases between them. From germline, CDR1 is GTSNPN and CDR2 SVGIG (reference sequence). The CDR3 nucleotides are TGTGCCTGGAGTGGTTTCCCCGGGACCTCTGGAAACACCATATATTTT. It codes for CAWSGFPGTSGNTIYF.

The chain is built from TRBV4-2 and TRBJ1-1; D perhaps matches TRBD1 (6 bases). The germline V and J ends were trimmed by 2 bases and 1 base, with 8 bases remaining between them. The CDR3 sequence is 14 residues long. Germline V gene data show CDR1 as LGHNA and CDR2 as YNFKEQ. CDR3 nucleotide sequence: TGTGCCAGCAGCCAATTGGGACAGAACACTGAAGCTTTCTTT. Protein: CASSQLGQNTEAFF.

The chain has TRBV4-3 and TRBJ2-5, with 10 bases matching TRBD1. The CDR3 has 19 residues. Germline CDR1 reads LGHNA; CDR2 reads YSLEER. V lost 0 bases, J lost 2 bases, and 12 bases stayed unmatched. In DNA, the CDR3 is TGCGCCAGCAGCCAAGATTATGGGACAGGGGACCCCTCACAAGAGACCCAGTACTTC. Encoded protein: CASSQDYGTGDPSQETQYF.

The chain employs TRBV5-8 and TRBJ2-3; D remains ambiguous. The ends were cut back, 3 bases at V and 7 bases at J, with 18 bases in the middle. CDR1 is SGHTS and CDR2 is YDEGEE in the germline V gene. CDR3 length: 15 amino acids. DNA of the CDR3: TGTGCCAGCAGCTCCCTCGTTTCGGAACCGAATACGCAGTATTTT. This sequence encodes CASSSLVSEPNTQYF.

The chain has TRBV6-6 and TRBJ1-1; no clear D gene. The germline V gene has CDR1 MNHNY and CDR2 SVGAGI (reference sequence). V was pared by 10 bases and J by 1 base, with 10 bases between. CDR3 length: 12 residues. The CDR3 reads CATCAGNTEAFF. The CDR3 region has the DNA TGTGCCACCTGTGCAGGGAACACTGAAGCTTTCTTT.

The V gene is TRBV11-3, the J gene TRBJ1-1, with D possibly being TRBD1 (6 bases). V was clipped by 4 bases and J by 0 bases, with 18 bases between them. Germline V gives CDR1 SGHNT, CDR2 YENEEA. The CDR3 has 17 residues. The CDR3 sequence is CASSSTKGTYMNTEAFF. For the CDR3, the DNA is TGTGCCAGCAGCTCAACCAAAGGGACATACATGAACACTGAAGCTTTCTTT.

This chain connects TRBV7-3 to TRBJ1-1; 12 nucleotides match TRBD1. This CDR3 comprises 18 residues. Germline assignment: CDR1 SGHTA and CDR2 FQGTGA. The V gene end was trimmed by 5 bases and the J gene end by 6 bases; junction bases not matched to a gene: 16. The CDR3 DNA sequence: TGTGCCAGCAGCCAATTCGAGTTGGGGACAGGGGGCGCCCCTGAAGCTTTCTTT. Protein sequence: CASSQFELGTGGAPEAFF.

The CDR3 DNA is TGTGCCAGCAGCCAAGAGATGAACACTGAAGCTTTCTTT. Residues: CASSQEMNTEAFF. The chain recombines TRBV4-2 with TRBJ1-1; unclear D gene. CDR1 and CDR2 from the germline V gene are LGHNA and YNFKEQ. This CDR3 has 13 residues. Trimming took 0 bases from V and 0 from J, leaving 2 bases between them.

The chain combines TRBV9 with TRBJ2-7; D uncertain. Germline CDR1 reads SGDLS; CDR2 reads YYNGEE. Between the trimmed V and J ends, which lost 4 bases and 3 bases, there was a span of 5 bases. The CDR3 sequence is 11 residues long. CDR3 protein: CASSKGYEQYF. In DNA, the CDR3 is TGTGCCAGCAGCAAAGGCTACGAGCAGTACTTC. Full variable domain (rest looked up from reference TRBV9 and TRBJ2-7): DSGVTQTPKHLITATGQRVTLRCSPRSGDLSVYWYQQSLDQGLQFLIQYYNGEERAKGNILERFSAQQFPDLHSELNLSSLELGDSALYFCASSKGYEQYFGPGTRLTVT.